What follows are 20 T cell receptor beta chains derived from one specimen sequenced in a study of T cells in Graves' hyperthyroidism and ophthalmopathy (dated by TCRdb to between 2018 and 2021). The library was built by means of multiplex PCR. Sequencing was performed on an Illumina HiSeq 2000. Amplification of TCR beta CDR3 regions was carried out from RNA transcripts. The first round of RT-PCR for the TCR CDR3 was performed with the HTBI primer set and the Qiagen OneStep RT-PCR kit. TCRdb's own reprocessing of the public reads used fastp at Q25 and MiXCR and kept productive beta chains. Rows with one shared CDR3 protein collapse into an entry with the most common genes and DNA. The sample table records about 740,000 distinct CDR3 sequences; 13% to 15% of these occur just once. The ten largest clones take up roughly a tenth of the sample. Input material: blood. These receptors came from a woman under 30 with Graves' hyperthyroidism.

This clonotype was seen only a few times. The J gene is TRBJ2-1, the V gene TRBV20-1; TRBD2 might be the D (5 bases). The CDR3 length is 13 residues. V lost 3 bases and J lost 6, with 12 bases in between. Germline CDR1 is DFQATT and CDR2 is SNEGSKA (reference sequence). As DNA, the CDR3 is TGCAGTGCTAGCAAGTTGGCGGGCAATGAGCAGTTCTTC. Protein sequence: CSASKLAGNEQFF.

CDR3 loop: CSAHTSGKETQYF. The CDR3 DNA reads TGCAGTGCTCATACTAGCGGGAAGGAGACCCAGTACTTC. This chain joins TRBV20-1 and TRBJ2-5; 10 bases fit TRBD2. CDR1 is DFQATT, CDR2 SNEGSKA, per germline (reference sequence). The CDR3 sequence is 13 residues long. The ends lost 5 bases at V and 5 bases at J; junction bases unmatched: 5.

This clonotype was detected a few times. The genes are TRBV29-1 and TRBJ1-5; 9 bases match TRBD1. Per germline, CDR1 SQVTM and CDR2 ANQGSEA. The CDR3 runs to 14 residues. The J segment lost 7 bases and the V segment lost 6 bases, leaving 10 bases of the junction unmatched. The DNA of the CDR3 is TGCAGCGTGGCGACCGGGACAGGGTTCCAGCCCCAGCATTTT. Protein sequence: CSVATGTGFQPQHF.

This chain joins TRBV7-6 and TRBJ1-3; TRBD1 matches at 7 bases. Germline values: CDR1 SGHVS, CDR2 FNYEAQ. This CDR3 has 16 residues. V trimming: 5 bases; J trimming: 2 bases; junction bases outside the gene matches: 9. The CDR3 DNA sequence: TGTGCCAGCAGCCCCTCAGGGGGGGAAACTGGAAACACCATATATTTT. This gives the protein CASSPSGGETGNTIYF.

Only a few counts were recorded for this clonotype. CDR3 in DNA: TGTGCCAGCAGCACCTCGACAGGGTATATGAGCTCTGGGGCCAACGTCCTGACTTTC. This gives the protein CASSTSTGYMSSGANVLTF. This chain connects TRBV7-9 to TRBJ2-6; 7 bases align to TRBD1. Germline V lookup: CDR1 SEHNR, CDR2 FQNEAQ (reference sequence). V lost 5 bases and J lost 0; bases outside the gene matches: 13. The CDR3 has 19 amino acids.

This clonotype was found many times. The chain recombines TRBV2 with TRBJ2-3; D unclear. The CDR3 is 13 residues long. CDR1 and CDR2 (germline): SNHLY, FYNNEI. The germline V and J ends were trimmed by 4 bases and 0 bases, with 5 bases remaining between them. CDR3 nucleotides: TGTGCCAGCAGTGGCCAGAGCACAGATACGCAGTATTTT. Encoded protein: CASSGQSTDTQYF. The full variable domain, in which reference TRBV2 and TRBJ2-3 provide the parts outside the CDR3, is EPEVTQTPSHQVTQMGQEVILRCVPISNHLYFYWYRQILGQKVEFLVSFYNNEISEKSEIFDDQFSVERPDGSNFTLKIRSTKLEDSAMYFCASSGQSTDTQYFGPGTRLTVL.

This chain joins TRBV3-1 and TRBJ1-1; D unresolved. With 3 bases removed from V and 1 base from J, the gap between germline ends came to 9 bases. This CDR3 contains 14 residues. In germline, CDR1 is LGHDT, CDR2 YNNKEL (reference sequence). CDR3 bases: TGTGCCAGCAGCCAGAGGACTGAGAACACTGAAGCTTTCTTT. Translating it yields CASSQRTENTEAFF.

This clonotype was counted at least ten times. This chain joins TRBV7-9 and TRBJ2-7, with 7 bases lining up with TRBD1. The CDR3 spans 14 residues. Losses at the gene ends were 0 bases for V and 2 bases for J; bases not matched to a gene: 1. Germline CDR1 is SEHNR and CDR2 is FQNEAQ (reference sequence). The CDR3 loop is CASSLAGQTYEQYF. CDR3 sequence (DNA): TGTGCCAGCAGCTTAGCGGGACAGACCTACGAGCAGTACTTC.

This clonotype was detected a few times. The rearrangement links TRBV19 to TRBJ2-1; 7 nucleotides match TRBD1. Losses at the gene ends were 3 bases for V and 4 bases for J; bases not matched to a gene: 3. There are 14 residues in the CDR3. CDR1 is LNHDA and CDR2 is SQIVND in the germline V gene (reference sequence). CDR3 sequence reads: CASSIRTGYNEQFF. In DNA form, the CDR3 reads TGTGCCAGTAGTATTAGGACAGGTTACAATGAGCAGTTCTTC.

The chain has TRBV28 and TRBJ1-5; tentatively, D is TRBD1 (5 bases). V was pared by 7 bases and J by 0 bases, with 25 bases between. CDR3 length: 19 amino acids. CDR1 MDHEN and CDR2 SYDVKM come from the germline V gene. CDR3 in amino acids: CASTNHRSGSLYSNQPQHF. As DNA, the CDR3 is TGTGCCAGCACCAACCACAGGTCAGGGTCCCTTTATAGCAATCAGCCCCAGCATTTT. The whole variable domain, filled in from reference TRBV28 and TRBJ1-5, reads DVKVTQSSRYLVKRTGEKVFLECVQDMDHENMFWYRQDPGLGLRLIYFSYDVKMKEKGDIPEGYSVSREKKERFSLILESASTNQTSMYLCASTNHRSGSLYSNQPQHFGDGTRLSIL.

This clonotype was seen ten or more times. The V gene is TRBV2, the J gene TRBJ1-6; D is uncertain. Trimming left V 7 bases short and J 7 bases short, with 5 bases between. The CDR3 runs to 11 residues. From germline, CDR1 is SNHLY and CDR2 FYNNEI. CDR3 bases: TGTGCCAGCAACGGGAATTCACCCCTCCACTTT. Translating it yields CASNGNSPLHF.

This clonotype has ten or more counts. This chain connects TRBV6-1 to TRBJ2-5, with 11 bases fitting TRBD2. CDR1 MNHNS and CDR2 SASEGT come from the germline V gene. Trimming cost V 8 bases and J 5 bases; bases outside gene matches: 7. The CDR3 runs 14 residues. CDR3 DNA: TGTGCCAGCGATAGCGGGAGGGTTGGGGAGACCCAGTACTTC. Translating gives CASDSGRVGETQYF.

Ten or more counts support this clonotype. This chain links TRBV11-2 with TRBJ2-1, with 9 nucleotides matching TRBD2. Germline trimming cut 4 bases from V and 0 bases from J; bases unmatched to any gene: 1. The length of the CDR3 is 15 residues. Germline assignment: CDR1 SGHAT and CDR2 FQNNGV. The CDR3 spells CASSSGLASYNEQFF. As DNA, the CDR3 is TGTGCCAGCAGCTCGGGACTAGCCTCCTACAATGAGCAGTTCTTC. The entire variable domain, with the rest obtained from reference TRBV11-2 and TRBJ2-1, is as follows: EAGVAQSPRYKIIEKRQSVAFWCNPISGHATLYWYQQILGQGPKLLIQFQNNGVVDDSQLPKDRFSAERLKGVDSTLKIQPAKLEDSAVYLCASSSGLASYNEQFFGPGTRLTVL.

This clonotype has ten or more counts. The rearrangement links TRBV11-2 to TRBJ2-1; D is uncertain. V lost 3 bases to trimming and J lost 0 bases, with 9 bases between them. CDR3 length: 15 residues. CDR1 is SGHAT and CDR2 is FQNNGV in the germline V gene. The CDR3 nucleotides are TGTGCCAGCAGCTTTCGTGCGAGCTCCTACAATGAGCAGTTCTTC. It specifies CASSFRASSYNEQFF.

The table lists this clonotype with a few counts. This sequence joins TRBV18 and TRBJ1-6; TRBD1 aligns across 9 bases. J was trimmed by 6 bases and V by 5 bases; bases with no gene match: 8. CDR3 length: 16 amino acids. The V gene's germline CDR1 is KGHSH and CDR2 LQKENI. In DNA, the CDR3 is TGTGCCAGCTCAACCCACAGGGGGCTCGGTAATTCACCCCTCCACTTT. As protein: CASSTHRGLGNSPLHF.

This clonotype was observed at least ten times. The chain couples TRBV28 to TRBJ1-1, with a tentative D call TRBD1 (5 bases). Germline CDR1 MDHEN, CDR2 SYDVKM. The V end lost 6 bases, the J end lost 3 bases, and 23 bases lay between the germline ends. This CDR3 contains 17 residues. CDR3 DNA sequence: TGTGCCAGCAGCATCTACGACCCAGGAGGGGAGGACACTGAAGCTTTCTTT. Its protein is CASSIYDPGGEDTEAFF.

This clonotype has just a few counts. The gene calls are TRBV6-1 and TRBJ2-1; D might be TRBD1 (6 bases). Trimming took off 4 bases at V and 5 bases at J, with 12 bases between the two ends. The CDR3 sequence is 14 residues long. CDR1 is MNHNS, CDR2 SASEGT, per germline. CDR3 sequence: CASSVSGTHNEQFF. Here the CDR3 DNA reads TGTGCCAGCAGTGTTTCCGGGACACACAATGAGCAGTTCTTC.

This clonotype was seen a few times. The chain recombines TRBV18 with TRBJ2-7, with 7 bases identical to TRBD2. The CDR3 is made up of 16 amino acids. V lost 3 bases, J lost 3 bases, and 11 bases stayed unmatched. Germline V gene sequence: CDR1 KGHSH, CDR2 LQKENI. The CDR3 protein is CASSPPKGRERYEQYF. The CDR3 nucleotides read TGTGCCAGCTCACCCCCGAAGGGGCGGGAGCGCTACGAGCAGTACTTC.

The sample holds many counts of this clonotype. The chain is built from TRBV6-2 or TRBV6-3 and TRBJ2-7, with 8 bases matching TRBD2. The V gene's germline CDR1 is MNHEY and CDR2 SVGEGT. The CDR3 length is 16 residues. J lost 2 bases, V lost 2 bases, and 8 bases had no gene match. The CDR3 DNA reads as TGTGCCAGCAGTTACGAGCTAGCGGGTCCTCCCTACGAGCAGTACTTC. Encoded protein: CASSYELAGPPYEQYF.

This clonotype was picked up many times. The gene calls are TRBV24-1 and TRBJ2-4, with D perhaps TRBD1 or TRBD2 (5 bases each). V shed 3 bases and J shed 7 bases, with 12 bases lying between them. The V gene's germline CDR1 is KGHDR and CDR2 SFDVKD. The CDR3 has 14 amino acids. The CDR3: CATSDGDLGNIQYF. The CDR3 bases are TGTGCCACCAGTGATGGGGACCTGGGGAACATTCAGTACTTC.